This TCR beta chain was sequenced for a study of human T cells and chemical hapten exposure. Turning to the study itself: Per-sample TCR yields varied mainly from small pooled library volume differences.

There are 13 residues in the CDR3. Germline lookup yields CDR1 SQVTM and CDR2 ANQGSEA. Trimming took off 6 bases at V and 7 bases at J, with 13 bases between the two ends. This clonotype was seen a handful of times. No antigen is known for it. Noted time point: patch test 2, 6 weeks after DPC sensitization. Stated treatment: therapeutic diphenylcyclopropenone sensitization with weekly scalp DPC. Prior to each patch test being applied, blood was drawn. Using its own MiXCR run on the RACE reads, TCRdb lists one record per CDR3 protein. The sample contains about 54,000 distinct CDR3 sequences, more than 9% of which appear only once. Regarding the study as a whole: Expanded TCRs grouped into significantly more large CDR3 similarity clusters than controls produced.

The chain carries TRBV29-1 and TRBJ1-6; tentatively, D is TRBD1 (6 bases). This clonotype originated in a woman between 50 and 59 years old with alopecia areata. Some clones in this sample may be carry-over from other donors' samples. The specimen was whole blood, collected in connection with sensitization to the hapten diphenylcyclopropenone (DPC). CDR3 sequence (DNA): TGCAGCGTCTCCACAGGGTCAAATTCACCCCTCCACTTT. Its protein is CSVSTGSNSPLHF.